One sample yielded the 10 T cell receptor beta chains listed below, sequenced in a study of CD8+ T cells in alopecia areata. Extraction of RNA preceded its reverse transcription into cDNA, which served as the sequencing template. The method was immunoSEQ multiplex PCR; TCRdb's version includes in-frame clones alone and lacks a portion of them. The sample lists approximately 150,000 clones; 75% to 90% were seen once. Source: CD8+ T cells sorted from blood, taken at week 0. The receptors were sampled from a human donor with alopecia areata.

V gene TRBV5-4 combines with J gene TRBJ2-1; 9 bases match TRBD2. Germline V gene data show CDR1 as SGHNT and CDR2 as YYREEE (reference sequence). The CDR3 extends over 14 amino acids. The V segment lost 9 bases and the J segment 0 bases; nucleotides outside the gene matches: 4. In DNA form, the CDR3 reads TGTGCCACCCTAGCGGGATCCTCCTACAATGAGCAGTTCTTC. Amino acids: CATLAGSSYNEQFF.

The gene calls are TRBV9 and TRBJ2-7, with 9 nucleotides matching TRBD1. This CDR3 has 14 amino acids. Germline CDR1 and CDR2: SGDLS and YYNGEE. The V segment lost 7 bases and the J segment 5 bases; nucleotides outside the gene matches: 10. The CDR3 reads CASSYRDRENEQYF. The DNA for the CDR3 is TGTGCCAGCTCCTACCGGGACAGGGAAAACGAGCAGTACTTC.

The V and J genes are TRBV6-1 and TRBJ2-2; D uncertain. The CDR3 runs 14 residues. The V end lost 2 bases, the J end lost 6 bases, and 10 bases lay between the germline ends. Germline values: CDR1 MNHNS, CDR2 SASEGT. Here the CDR3 reads CASSESVGPGELFF. Written as DNA, the CDR3 is TGTGCCAGCAGTGAATCTGTAGGGCCCGGGGAGCTGTTTTTT.

The chain couples TRBV27 to TRBJ2-7; D is possibly TRBD2 (5 bases). V was shortened by 5 bases and J by 4 bases, with 12 bases between the two germline ends. The CDR3 runs to 13 residues. Germline-derived CDR1 and CDR2 are MNHEY and SMNVEV (reference sequence). CDR3 nucleotide sequence: TGTGCCAGCAGTACCGGGATCTATTACGAGCAGTACTTC. Translation: CASSTGIYYEQYF.

The chain is built from TRBV10-3 and TRBJ2-7; D is perhaps TRBD2 (5 bases). The V gene lost 2 bases and the J gene lost 3 bases, with 8 bases spanning the gap. Germline V gene data show CDR1 as ENHRY and CDR2 as SYGVKD. This CDR3 has 13 residues. CDR3 in DNA: TGTGCCATCAGTGAGCCCAGCGGCTACGAGCAGTACTTC. Its protein is CAISEPSGYEQYF.

The CDR3 reads CASSDQSDTQYF. CDR3 nucleotides: TGTGCCAGCAGTGATCAGTCAGATACGCAGTATTTT. The chain recombines TRBV2 with TRBJ2-3; no clear D. V was clipped by 3 bases and J by 4 bases, with 5 bases between them. From germline, CDR1 is SNHLY and CDR2 FYNNEI. The CDR3 runs to 12 residues.

The chain links TRBV7-8 to TRBJ2-7, with 9 bases aligning to TRBD1. Looked up from germline, CDR1 is SGHVS and CDR2 is FQNEAQ. V trimming: 2 bases; J trimming: 6 bases; junction bases outside the gene matches: 8. The CDR3 is 15 amino acids. This CDR3 reads CASSLNPDRGSEQYF. CDR3 coding DNA: TGTGCCAGCAGCTTAAACCCCGACAGGGGGAGCGAGCAGTACTTC.

This clone was found once. The chain links TRBV4-1 to TRBJ2-7, with TRBD2 matching 12 bases. With 3 bases clipped from V and 4 bases from J, the junction kept 4 bases outside the gene matches. The CDR3 runs 15 residues. Germline CDR1 is MGHRA and CDR2 is YSYEKL. The CDR3: CASSHTGTSGYEQYF. The DNA for the CDR3 is TGCGCCAGCAGCCACACCGGGACTAGCGGGTACGAGCAGTACTTC.

The CDR3 nucleotides are TGTGCCAGCACCGGGCCCTCCTACGAGCAGTACTTC. It codes for CASTGPSYEQYF. The chain has TRBV6-1 and TRBJ2-7, with D hard to call. The CDR3 runs 12 residues. CDR1 and CDR2 (germline): MNHNS, SASEGT. Trimming took 7 bases from V and 0 from J, leaving 7 bases between them.

This clone has only one observation. The CDR3 region has the DNA TGTGCCAGCAGCTTAGCGGCAAATAGAGAGCAGTACTTC. Its protein product is CASSLAANREQYF. The chain is built from TRBV5-4 and TRBJ2-7; a weak D match, TRBD2 (5 bases). This CDR3 contains 13 residues. The V gene lost 2 bases and the J gene lost 7 bases, with 13 bases spanning the gap. The germline gives CDR1 SGHNT, CDR2 YYREEE (reference sequence).